This entry lists 29 T cell receptor beta chains sequenced from one sample in a study of identical twins. TCRdb re-called the 5' RACE reads through MiXCR, storing one row per CDR3 protein. Among 400,000 to 500,000 distinct CDR3 sequences, around 15% were seen once, and the ten largest hold approximately 1%. These data were also reused for a study on yellow fever vaccine responses in identical twins.

Sequencing was done on a sample of CD4+ T cells sorted from blood. All receptors derive from a woman aged 18-29 years in good health.

The genes are TRBV6-5 and TRBJ2-7, with TRBD2 identical over 10 bases. This CDR3 is built from 15 residues. The germline gives CDR1 MNHEY, CDR2 SVGAGI. V lost 2 bases to trimming and J lost 5 bases; unmatched junction nucleotides: 6. The CDR3 region is CASSYTSGREDEQYF. The CDR3 DNA reads TGTGCCAGCAGTTACACAAGCGGGAGGGAGGACGAGCAGTACTTC.

This chain connects TRBV7-9 to TRBJ2-5, with 15 bases aligning to TRBD2. The CDR3 spans 16 residues. The J segment lost 4 bases and the V segment lost 5 bases, leaving 5 bases of the junction unmatched. The V gene's germline CDR1 is SEHNR and CDR2 FQNEAQ (reference sequence). As DNA, the CDR3 is TGTGCCAGCAGCGCGGGGACTAGCGGGGGGTCAGAGACCCAGTACTTC. Protein: CASSAGTSGGSETQYF.

The rearrangement uses TRBV29-1 and TRBJ1-6; D is possibly TRBD1 (5 bases). CDR3 size: 13 residues. The germline V gene has CDR1 SQVTM and CDR2 ANQGSEA. Trimming cost V 7 bases and J 9 bases, with 16 bases left between them. The CDR3 here is CSAGKGAGSPLHF. CDR3 in DNA: TGCAGCGCTGGGAAAGGGGCTGGTTCACCCCTCCACTTT.

This clonotype was recorded a few times. This sequence joins TRBV7-9 and TRBJ2-4; D gene ambiguous. Germline values: CDR1 SEHNR, CDR2 FQNEAQ (reference sequence). The CDR3 runs to 15 residues. V was pared by 3 bases and J by 8 bases, with 17 bases between. The CDR3 here is CASSFQKGPADIQYF. The CDR3 coding sequence is TGTGCCAGCAGCTTCCAAAAGGGCCCGGCGGACATTCAGTACTTC.

The CDR3 protein is CASSLVVVGGRSGANVLTF. Here the CDR3 DNA reads TGTGCCAGCAGCTTAGTCGTGGTCGGTGGGCGCTCTGGGGCCAACGTCCTGACTTTC. V is TRBV7-8 and J is TRBJ2-6; D remains ambiguous. The CDR3 extends over 19 amino acids. V lost 1 base and J lost 0, with 16 bases in between. Germline values: CDR1 SGHVS, CDR2 FQNEAQ. Based on the CDR3 plus reference TRBV7-8 and TRBJ2-6, the full variable domain is GAGVSQSPRYKVAKRGQDVALRCDPISGHVSLFWYQQALGQGPEFLTYFQNEAQLDKSGLPSDRFFAERPEGSVSTLKIQRTQQEDSAVYLCASSLVVVGGRSGANVLTFGAGSRLTVL.

Points on this clonotype: Given a much more abundant clone one base away, this may be a read error. The rearrangement links TRBV7-9 to TRBJ2-7, with TRBD2 as a possible D gene (5 bases). Germline V gene lookup returns CDR1 SEHNR and CDR2 FQNEAQ (reference sequence). The CDR3 is made up of 15 amino acids. The CDR3 DNA reads TGTGCCAGCAGCCATACTAGGGAGAGAACCTACGAGCAGTGCTTC. Its protein product is CASSHTRERTYEQCF.

This clonotype occurred a few times. The CDR3 protein is CASSPGLAGVRHEQYF. The CDR3 DNA reads TGTGCCAGCAGTCCGGGACTAGCGGGAGTGCGACACGAGCAGTACTTC. This rearrangement joins TRBV6-1 to TRBJ2-7, with 14 bases that match TRBD2. Losses at the gene ends were 5 bases for V and 5 bases for J; bases not matched to a gene: 8. This CDR3 comprises 16 residues. Germline V CDR1 and CDR2: MNHNS, SASEGT.

This clonotype was picked up a small number of times. The rearrangement uses TRBV6-1 and TRBJ2-3; D remains ambiguous. Germline V gives CDR1 MNHNS, CDR2 SASEGT. Trimming removed 6 bases from V and 5 bases from J, with 9 bases in between. The CDR3 is 12 amino acids. The DNA of the CDR3 is TGTGCCAGCAGAGCATCAAAAGATACGCAGTATTTT. Its protein product is CASRASKDTQYF.

The V and J genes are TRBV7-9 and TRBJ2-5, with 7 bases aligning to TRBD2. The J segment lost 2 bases and the V segment lost 5 bases, leaving 8 bases of the junction unmatched. CDR3 length: 15 amino acids. Germline V gene sequence: CDR1 SEHNR, CDR2 FQNEAQ (reference sequence). The DNA of the CDR3 is TGTGCCAGCAGCCCCCTGGGAGCGGGACAAGAGACCCAGTACTTC. Translating it yields CASSPLGAGQETQYF.

This clonotype was recorded many times. The J gene is TRBJ2-7, the V gene TRBV12-3 or TRBV12-4; D might be TRBD1 or TRBD2, each matching 7 bases. The CDR3 length is 15 residues. Trimming pared 6 bases from V and 3 bases from J, leaving 18 bases between. As DNA, the CDR3 is TGTGCCAGCAGGTCGGGGGGACAGTCCTTCTACGAGCAGTACTTC. Translating gives CASRSGGQSFYEQYF.

The chain recombines TRBV2 with TRBJ2-4, with 14 bases fitting TRBD2. J was trimmed by 7 bases and V by 6 bases; bases with no gene match: 14. CDR1 and CDR2 (germline): SNHLY, FYNNEI. The CDR3 has 18 amino acids. CDR3 loop: CASSGTPGLAGVGNIQYF. The CDR3 DNA sequence: TGTGCCAGCAGCGGAACCCCGGGACTAGCGGGAGTAGGGAACATTCAGTACTTC.

This clonotype was seen ten or more times. Here the CDR3 DNA reads TGTGCCAGCAGTACAAAACAGGGTCGGAACACTGAAGCTTTCTTT. This codes for CASSTKQGRNTEAFF. V usage is TRBV12-3 or TRBV12-4 and J usage is TRBJ1-1; TRBD1 might be the D (6 bases). V lost 5 bases and J 1 base, leaving 14 bases between the germline ends. The CDR3 spans 15 residues.

This clonotype was seen a handful of times. The V and J genes are TRBV20-1 and TRBJ2-7, with 10 nucleotides matching TRBD1. V lost 2 bases and J lost 2; bases outside the gene matches: 3. The CDR3 totals 14 residues. Germline lookup yields CDR1 DFQATT and CDR2 SNEGSKA (reference sequence). CDR3 protein: CSARPGTGAYEQYF. The DNA for the CDR3 is TGCAGTGCTAGACCCGGGACAGGGGCCTACGAGCAGTACTTC.

V usage is TRBV28 and J usage is TRBJ2-2; tentatively, D is TRBD2 (6 bases). The germline CDR1 and CDR2 sequences are MDHEN and SYDVKM. V lost 8 bases, J lost 1 base, and 8 bases lay in between. The CDR3 is 13 amino acids. The CDR3 loop reads CASVRENTGELFF. The CDR3 coding sequence is TGTGCCAGCGTGCGGGAGAACACCGGGGAGCTGTTTTTT.

The genes are TRBV7-9 and TRBJ2-7; a possible D gene is TRBD1 (6 bases). The CDR3 is made up of 16 amino acids. V was shortened by 3 bases and J by 2 bases, with 17 bases between the two germline ends. Looked up from germline, CDR1 is SEHNR and CDR2 is FQNEAQ (reference sequence). CDR3 coding DNA: TGTGCCAGCAGCTTGGGCTCGGGACACAGCGCCTACGAGCAGTACTTC. Protein sequence: CASSLGSGHSAYEQYF.

The V gene is TRBV4-1, the J gene TRBJ2-1; no firm D call. The germline gives CDR1 MGHRA, CDR2 YSYEKL. The V and J ends lost 2 bases and 6 bases respectively, with 8 bases between them. CDR3 length: 13 amino acids. Written as DNA, the CDR3 is TGCGCCAGCAGCCAAAACGTTGGCAATGAGCAGTTCTTC. This gives the protein CASSQNVGNEQFF.

Only a few counts were recorded for this clonotype. This sequence joins TRBV7-2 and TRBJ2-1; 14 bases align to TRBD2. V lost 3 bases, J lost 10 bases, and 11 bases stayed unmatched. Per the germline V gene, CDR1 is SGHTA and CDR2 is FQGNSA. The CDR3 has 17 residues. The CDR3 region is CASSFHRLAGGHREQFF. The CDR3 coding sequence is TGTGCCAGCAGCTTTCATCGACTAGCGGGGGGGCACCGGGAGCAGTTCTTC. Full variable domain (outside the CDR3, taken from reference TRBV7-2 and TRBJ2-1): GAGVSQSPSNKVTEKGKDVELRCDPISGHTALYWYRQSLGQGLEFLIYFQGNSAPDKSGLPSDRFSAERTGGSVSTLTIQRTQQEDSAVYLCASSFHRLAGGHREQFFGPGTRLTVL.

This clonotype was observed a few times. The chain is built from TRBV20-1 and TRBJ2-7; no clear D gene. Germline assignment: CDR1 DFQATT and CDR2 SNEGSKA (reference sequence). Trimming took 3 bases from V and 0 from J, leaving 9 bases between them. The length of the CDR3 is 13 residues. For the CDR3, the DNA is TGCAGTGCTAGTTCGCCGAGCTCCTACGAGCAGTACTTC. This encodes CSASSPSSYEQYF.

This clonotype occurred a few times. The chain couples TRBV20-1 to TRBJ2-3; 10 bases fit TRBD2. Per germline, CDR1 DFQATT and CDR2 SNEGSKA (reference sequence). This CDR3 is built from 15 residues. The junction had 5 bases not matched to a gene; V was cut back by 3 bases and J by 2 bases. DNA of the CDR3: TGCAGTGCTAGGGCTAGCGGGGGATACACAGATACGCAGTATTTT. Encoded protein: CSARASGGYTDTQYF.

This clonotype has ten or more counts. This chain joins TRBV27 and TRBJ2-3; 10 nucleotides agree with TRBD2. The CDR3 consists of 15 residues. The V segment lost 5 bases and the J segment 0 bases; nucleotides outside the gene matches: 2. The germline CDR1 and CDR2 sequences are MNHEY and SMNVEV (reference sequence). The CDR3 sequence: CASSTLAGSTDTQYF. The CDR3 DNA follows: TGTGCCAGCAGTACACTAGCGGGGAGCACAGATACGCAGTATTTT.

V is TRBV9 and J is TRBJ1-1; 9 nucleotides match TRBD1. V dropped 4 bases and J dropped 4; count of bases not matched to a gene: 5. CDR3 size: 14 residues. Germline CDR1 and CDR2: SGDLS and YYNGEE. This CDR3 is CASSLGQGTTEAFF. CDR3 nucleotides: TGTGCCAGCAGCCTCGGACAGGGGACCACTGAAGCTTTCTTT.

The V gene is TRBV28, the J gene TRBJ2-5, with a possible D match to TRBD2 (6 bases). Germline CDR1 MDHEN, CDR2 SYDVKM. Trimming took 3 bases from V and 6 from J, leaving 14 bases between them. The CDR3 sequence is 14 residues long. The CDR3 bases are TGTGCCAGCAGTTTGCGGGGCCGCGTAAAGACCCAGTACTTC. Protein product: CASSLRGRVKTQYF.

V usage is TRBV29-1 and J usage is TRBJ2-7, with D hard to call. With 4 bases removed from V and 7 bases from J, the gap between germline ends came to 11 bases. CDR3 length equals 11 residues. The V gene's germline CDR1 is SQVTM and CDR2 ANQGSEA. The CDR3 is CSVVRSWEQYF. The CDR3 coding sequence is TGCAGCGTTGTAAGGTCGTGGGAGCAGTACTTC.

There are a few counts of this clonotype. This chain uses TRBV20-1 with TRBJ2-1; 7 positions agree with TRBD2. Germline CDR1 reads DFQATT; CDR2 reads SNEGSKA (reference sequence). The length of the CDR3 is 14 residues. The CDR3: CSARRGSSYNEQFF. The CDR3, as DNA: TGCAGCGCCCGGCGGGGGTCATCCTACAATGAGCAGTTCTTC.

This clonotype has just a few counts. The V gene is TRBV30, the J gene TRBJ2-1; TRBD1 matches 9 bases. Germline CDR1 reads GTSNPN; CDR2 reads SVGIG (reference sequence). The length of the CDR3 is 15 residues. V dropped 3 bases and J dropped 7; count of bases not matched to a gene: 10. The CDR3 region has the DNA TGTGCCTGGAGCGTCCGGGACAGGGTGGGGAATGAGCAGTTCTTC. Amino acid sequence: CAWSVRDRVGNEQFF.

The rearrangement links TRBV12-3 or TRBV12-4 to TRBJ2-1; 7 bases are a match to TRBD2. The CDR3 is 17 amino acids. J gave up 0 bases and V 2 bases, and 7 bases lay outside the gene matches. The CDR3 here is CASSLWRGSSSYNEQFF. The DNA of the CDR3 is TGTGCCAGCAGTTTATGGCGGGGGTCGAGCTCCTACAATGAGCAGTTCTTC.

The V call is TRBV20-1, the J call TRBJ2-5; a weak D match, TRBD2 (5 bases). The germline V gene encodes CDR1 DFQATT and CDR2 SNEGSKA (reference sequence). The CDR3 has 16 residues. V dropped 1 base and J dropped 1 base, with 16 bases sitting between them. The DNA of the CDR3 is TGCAGTGCTAGAGTCCCGGGGTTTCCCCCCCAAGAGACCCAGTACTTC. It encodes CSARVPGFPPQETQYF.

This clonotype came up many times. V usage is TRBV20-1 and J usage is TRBJ2-1; D is perhaps TRBD2 (6 bases). The CDR3 spans 15 residues. Trimming pared 4 bases from V and 0 bases from J, leaving 13 bases between. Germline lookup yields CDR1 DFQATT and CDR2 SNEGSKA (reference sequence). Here the CDR3 reads CSAKKRGSSYNEQFF. For the CDR3, the DNA is TGCAGTGCTAAAAAACGGGGGTCCTCCTACAATGAGCAGTTCTTC.

This clonotype turned up a few times. The chain couples TRBV29-1 to TRBJ1-2; D uncertain. Trimming stripped 5 bases from V and 4 bases from J, with 8 bases between. Germline values: CDR1 SQVTM, CDR2 ANQGSEA. The CDR3 runs to 11 residues. CDR3 amino acids: CSVLGPYGYTF. The CDR3 DNA reads as TGCAGCGTTCTAGGGCCCTATGGCTACACCTTC. Based on the CDR3 plus reference TRBV29-1 and TRBJ1-2, the full variable domain is SAVISQKPSRDICQRGTSLTIQCQVDSQVTMMFWYRQQPGQSLTLIATANQGSEATYESGFVIDKFPISRPNLTFSTLTVSNMSPEDSSIYLCSVLGPYGYTFGSGTRLTVV.